The clone carrying this T cell receptor (beta chain) has only a few counts. Its antigen remains unknown. CDR1 and CDR2 from the germline V gene are SEHNR and FQNEAQ (reference sequence). CDR3 size: 16 residues. V lost 2 bases and J 7 bases, leaving 21 bases between the germline ends. Primed by a sample-barcoded 5' primer and a J-beta primer mix, a second PCR proceeded for about 7 to 12 cycles. TCRdb re-called the 5' RACE reads with MiXCR, one entry per CDR3 protein. Seen here are 1.5 million to 2 million distinct CDR3 sequences, around 48% observed once, and the top ten hold about 2.1%. The data were obtained in a study of blood T cells in healthy people across ages. Donors were systemically healthy Caucasian individuals from Russia aged roughly 6 to 100 years. Overall study findings and caveats: Significant beta diversity loss was already apparent by age 40, declining roughly linearly.

The receptor's source is a woman between 35 and 50 years old in good health. Sequencing was done on a sample of blood. This chain links TRBV7-9 with TRBJ2-7; D gene unclear. As DNA, the CDR3 is TGTGCCAGCAGCTTAAGCAAGAACTTGCATATACGAGAGCAGTACTTC. This codes for CASSLSKNLHIREQYF.